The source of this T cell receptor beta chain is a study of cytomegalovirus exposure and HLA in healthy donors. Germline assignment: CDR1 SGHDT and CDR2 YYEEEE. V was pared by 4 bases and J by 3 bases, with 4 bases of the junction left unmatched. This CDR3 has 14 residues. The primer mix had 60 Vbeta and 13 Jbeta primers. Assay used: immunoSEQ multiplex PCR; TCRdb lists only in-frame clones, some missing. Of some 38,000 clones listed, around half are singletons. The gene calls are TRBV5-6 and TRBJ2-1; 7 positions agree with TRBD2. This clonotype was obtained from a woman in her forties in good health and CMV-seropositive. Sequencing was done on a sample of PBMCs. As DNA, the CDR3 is TGTGCCAGCAGCGACGGGACTAACTACAATGAGCAGTTCTTC. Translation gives CASSDGTNYNEQFF.